This T cell receptor (beta chain) came from a study of T cells in Graves' hyperthyroidism and ophthalmopathy. This clonotype was observed a few times. Its cognate antigen is unknown. Study outcomes and limitations: Most thyroid clonotypes that were expanded above 0.001 also turned up in blood.

Fresh 10 ml peripheral blood yielded PBMCs. RNA transcripts gave rise to amplified TCR beta CDR3 regions. During a first-round RT-PCR of the TCR CDR3, the HTBI primer set was used. Using its own MiXCR run on the multiplex PCR reads, TCRdb lists one record per CDR3 protein. The sample includes 500,000 to 650,000 distinct CDR3 sequences, just under 20% of them seen just once. Germline lookup yields CDR1 MNHEY and CDR2 SVGEGT. The ends lost 5 bases at V and 5 bases at J; junction bases unmatched: 8. The CDR3 length is 15 residues. Sequencing input: blood. The rearrangement joins TRBV6-2 or TRBV6-3 to TRBJ1-5, with 8 bases aligning to TRBD1. The receptor was isolated from a middle-aged man with Graves' ophthalmopathy. The CDR3 here is CASSTWTGKHQPQHF. The DNA for the CDR3 is TGTGCCAGCAGTACCTGGACAGGGAAGCATCAGCCCCAGCATTTT.